This TCR beta chain was recovered during a study of spatial heterogeneity in lung cancer. Across the study: Raw reads contained each unique TCR and UMI combination more than ten times on average. Study results and caveats: Mutation counts in tumors were tracked by counts of expanded intratumoral alpha and beta TCRs. Ubiquitous and regional nonsynonymous mutations were each tracked by the matching count of ubiquitous or regional expanded TCRs.

This clonotype counts as medium-sized (0.01 to 0.1%). No antigen is known for it. This beta chain is off target for a library built for alpha chains, so its abundance means little. Noted time point: sample taken at primary tumor resection. Tumor, nontumor lung or frozen PBMC supplied whole RNA that was sequenced unsorted. A unique molecular identifier was attached to every TCR cDNA molecule. In TCRdb, the 5' RACE reads were re-called with MiXCR into one record per CDR3 protein. The table includes 5,600 or so distinct CDR3 sequences, roughly 5% detected once. The specimen comprised lung tumor tissue, sampled at surgery. The sequence was obtained from a male donor with early-stage non-small cell lung cancer.

CDR3 loop: CSAPALAAYNEQFF. The CDR3, as DNA: TGCAGTGCCCCGGCGCTAGCGGCCTACAATGAGCAGTTCTTC. This sequence joins TRBV20-1 and TRBJ2-1, with 7 bases lining up with TRBD2. Germline CDR1 and CDR2: DFQATT and SNEGSKA (reference sequence). CDR3 size: 14 residues. The ends lost 6 bases at V and 2 bases at J; junction bases unmatched: 7.